These T cell receptor beta chains were read from a single sample in a study of T cell responses to AZD1222 COVID-19 vaccine. Libraries were prepared by immunoSEQ multiplex PCR; TCRdb keeps only in-frame clonotypes and omits some of them. The sample has some 130,000 clones; 90% to 95% are singletons. The sample in question was peripheral blood, obtained on day 0 of AZD1222 vaccination. These receptor sequences come from an adult in good health. Each CDR3 is given with its conserved first and last residue. Each record gives: V gene, CDR3 length, clone size, D gene, J gene, CDR3 protein, CDR3 DNA. A D gene is named only where the DNA matches it firmly. Some rows have no size entry. The others give once, few or many, or a class for an expanded clone.

v_call: TRBV18; cdr3_length: 17; clone_size: .; d_call: TRBD2; j_call: TRBJ2-1; cdr3_aa: CASSSGGYPSSYNEQFF; cdr3_nt: TGTGCCAGCTCGTCGGGAGGGTACCCGAGCTCCTACAATGAGCAGTTCTTC
v_call: TRBV28; cdr3_length: 14; clone_size: .; d_call: TRBD1; j_call: TRBJ1-2; cdr3_aa: CASRTTGEIYGYTF; cdr3_nt: TGTGCCAGCAGAACGACAGGGGAAATTTATGGCTACACCTTC
v_call: TRBV6-5; cdr3_length: 13; clone_size: .; d_call: .; j_call: TRBJ2-1; cdr3_aa: CASRGQGSNEQFF; cdr3_nt: TGTGCCAGCAGGGGTCAGGGGAGCAATGAGCAGTTCTTC
v_call: TRBV5-1; cdr3_length: 13; clone_size: .; d_call: .; j_call: TRBJ2-7; cdr3_aa: CASSLGQSYEQYF; cdr3_nt: TGCGCCAGCAGTCTCGGACAGTCCTACGAGCAGTACTTC
v_call: TRBV7-8; cdr3_length: 15; clone_size: .; d_call: .; j_call: TRBJ1-5; cdr3_aa: CASSPRQNSNQPQHF; cdr3_nt: TGTGCCAGCAGCCCACGACAGAATAGCAATCAGCCCCAGCATTTT
v_call: TRBV30; cdr3_length: 12; clone_size: few; d_call: .; j_call: TRBJ1-6; cdr3_aa: CAWSERYSPLHF; cdr3_nt: TGTGCCTGGAGCGAAAGATATTCACCCCTCCACTTT
v_call: TRBV15; cdr3_length: 13; clone_size: .; d_call: .; j_call: TRBJ2-3; cdr3_aa: CATSVKRPGTQYF; cdr3_nt: TGTGCCACCAGCGTTAAACGACCGGGCACGCAGTATTTT
v_call: TRBV2; cdr3_length: 15; clone_size: .; d_call: TRBD2; j_call: TRBJ2-4; cdr3_aa: CASAPDGGTSGEQYF; cdr3_nt: TGTGCCAGCGCCCCCGATGGCGGGACTAGCGGAGAGCAGTACTTC
v_call: TRBV7-2; cdr3_length: 16; clone_size: .; d_call: .; j_call: TRBJ1-5; cdr3_aa: CASSVTGFYSNQPQHF; cdr3_nt: TGTGCCAGCAGCGTTACAGGTTTTTATAGCAATCAGCCCCAGCATTTT
v_call: TRBV28; cdr3_length: 14; clone_size: .; d_call: TRBD1; j_call: TRBJ1-1; cdr3_aa: CASRWDSENTEAFF; cdr3_nt: TGTGCCAGCAGGTGGGACAGCGAGAACACTGAAGCTTTCTTT
v_call: TRBV6-2/TRBV6-3; cdr3_length: 14; clone_size: once; d_call: .; j_call: TRBJ1-1; cdr3_aa: CASSYGAEHTEAFF; cdr3_nt: TGTGCCAGCAGTTACGGGGCAGAACACACTGAAGCTTTCTTT
v_call: TRBV11-3; cdr3_length: 16; clone_size: .; d_call: TRBD2; j_call: TRBJ2-2; cdr3_aa: CASSKGLAGVSGELFF; cdr3_nt: TGTGCCAGCAGCAAGGGACTAGCGGGAGTGAGCGGGGAGCTGTTTTTT
v_call: TRBV5-4; cdr3_length: 15; clone_size: .; d_call: .; j_call: TRBJ2-2; cdr3_aa: CASSLDIGSTGELFF; cdr3_nt: TGTGCCAGCAGCTTGGATATAGGGAGCACCGGGGAGCTGTTTTTT
v_call: TRBV4-2; cdr3_length: 15; clone_size: .; d_call: .; j_call: TRBJ2-5; cdr3_aa: CASSQDTGAWETQYF; cdr3_nt: TGTGCCAGCAGCCAAGATACGGGGGCGTGGGAGACCCAGTACTTC
v_call: TRBV5-1; cdr3_length: 14; clone_size: .; d_call: TRBD1; j_call: TRBJ2-3; cdr3_aa: CASSSGTGTDTQYF; cdr3_nt: TGCGCCAGCAGCTCTGGGACAGGCACAGATACGCAGTATTTT
v_call: TRBV19; cdr3_length: 17; clone_size: once; d_call: TRBD2; j_call: TRBJ2-7; cdr3_aa: CASSESPAGLAGYEQYF; cdr3_nt: TGTGCCAGTAGTGAATCGCCCGCGGGACTAGCGGGTTACGAGCAGTACTTC
v_call: TRBV27; cdr3_length: 14; clone_size: .; d_call: .; j_call: TRBJ2-7; cdr3_aa: CASSLNRQAREQYF; cdr3_nt: TGTGCCAGCAGTTTAAACCGACAGGCCCGGGAGCAGTACTTC
v_call: TRBV10-3; cdr3_length: 15; clone_size: .; d_call: TRBD1; j_call: TRBJ1-2; cdr3_aa: CAINSRTGLIYGYTF; cdr3_nt: TGTGCCATCAACTCTCGGACAGGCTTGATCTATGGCTACACCTTC
v_call: TRBV2; cdr3_length: 15; clone_size: .; d_call: .; j_call: TRBJ1-1; cdr3_aa: CASSDDRQGNTEAFF; cdr3_nt: TGTGCCAGCAGTGATGATCGGCAGGGGAACACTGAAGCTTTCTTT
v_call: TRBV9; cdr3_length: 14; clone_size: .; d_call: TRBD1; j_call: TRBJ1-2; cdr3_aa: CASSAEQGAQGYTF; cdr3_nt: TGTGCCAGCAGCGCTGAACAGGGGGCGCAAGGCTACACCTTC
v_call: TRBV28; cdr3_length: 16; clone_size: .; d_call: TRBD2; j_call: TRBJ2-7; cdr3_aa: CASRSKVVAGGDEQYF; cdr3_nt: TGTGCCAGCAGATCTAAGGTAGTAGCGGGAGGCGACGAGCAGTACTTC
v_call: TRBV28; cdr3_length: 11; clone_size: .; d_call: .; j_call: TRBJ1-5; cdr3_aa: CASRTNQPQHF; cdr3_nt: TGTGCCAGCAGGACCAATCAGCCCCAGCATTTT
v_call: TRBV19; cdr3_length: 15; clone_size: .; d_call: .; j_call: TRBJ2-1; cdr3_aa: CASMQAPPEYNEQFF; cdr3_nt: TGTGCCAGTATGCAGGCCCCCCCGGAGTACAATGAGCAGTTCTTC
v_call: TRBV6-1; cdr3_length: 12; clone_size: .; d_call: .; j_call: TRBJ1-2; cdr3_aa: CASSEGDYGYTF; cdr3_nt: TGTGCCAGCAGTGAAGGTGACTATGGCTACACCTTC
v_call: TRBV28; cdr3_length: 15; clone_size: .; d_call: .; j_call: TRBJ1-2; cdr3_aa: CASSSKVDTNYGYTF; cdr3_nt: TGTGCCAGCAGTTCTAAGGTGGACACAAACTATGGCTACACCTTC
v_call: TRBV7-9; cdr3_length: 17; clone_size: .; d_call: TRBD1; j_call: TRBJ1-5; cdr3_aa: CASSPTTGGYSNQPQHF; cdr3_nt: TGTGCCAGCAGCCCTACAACAGGGGGTTATAGCAATCAGCCCCAGCATTTT